The clone carrying this T cell receptor (beta chain) was recorded a few times. Its specificity is not known. Sequenced by immunoSEQ multiplex PCR; TCRdb stores in-frame clones only, minus some. The data show 100,000 to 120,000 clones, with roughly nine tenths seen just once and around 0.61% held by the top ten. The sample's time point: week 11, during vaccination. Alongside topical imiquimod, each dose of vaccine comprised 300 ug of mutant IDH1 20-mer peptide. The record originates from a study of a mutant IDH1 vaccine in newly diagnosed glioma. The wider study: Vaccination started 4-6 weeks after radiotherapy alone, or with temozolomide cycles.

Germline V gene sequence: CDR1 SGHRS, CDR2 YFSETQ. The V gene end was trimmed by 4 bases and the J gene end by 7 bases; junction bases not matched to a gene: 5. The CDR3 length is 15 residues. The sample in question was PBMCs, obtained from a glioma patient whose treatment included an IDH1 peptide vaccine. This sequence was found in a woman aged 45 to 65 with glioma. The chain employs TRBV5-1 and TRBJ1-6; 10 positions agree with TRBD1. CDR3 protein: CASSPLGQGNSPLHF. The DNA of the CDR3 is TGCGCCAGCAGCCCACTGGGACAGGGGAATTCACCCCTCCACTTT.